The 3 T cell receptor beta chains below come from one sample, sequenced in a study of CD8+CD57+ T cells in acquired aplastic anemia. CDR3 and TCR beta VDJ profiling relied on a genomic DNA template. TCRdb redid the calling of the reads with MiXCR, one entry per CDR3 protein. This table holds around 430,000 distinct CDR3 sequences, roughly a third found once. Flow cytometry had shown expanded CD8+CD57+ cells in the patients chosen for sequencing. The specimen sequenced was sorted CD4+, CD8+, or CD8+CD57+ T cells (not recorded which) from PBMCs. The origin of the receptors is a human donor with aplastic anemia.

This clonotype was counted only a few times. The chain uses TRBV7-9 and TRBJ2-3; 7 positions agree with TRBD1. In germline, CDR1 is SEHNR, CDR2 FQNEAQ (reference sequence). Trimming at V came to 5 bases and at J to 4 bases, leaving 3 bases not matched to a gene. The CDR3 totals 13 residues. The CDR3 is CASSRQGADTQYF. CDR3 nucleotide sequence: TGTGCCAGCAGCCGACAGGGCGCAGATACGCAGTATTTT.

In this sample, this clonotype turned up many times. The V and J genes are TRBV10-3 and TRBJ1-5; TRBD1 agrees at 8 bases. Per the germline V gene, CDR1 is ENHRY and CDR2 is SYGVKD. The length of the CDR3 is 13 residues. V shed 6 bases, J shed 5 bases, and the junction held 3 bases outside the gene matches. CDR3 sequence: CAISAGQDQPQHF. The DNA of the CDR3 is TGTGCCATCAGCGCGGGACAGGATCAGCCCCAGCATTTT.

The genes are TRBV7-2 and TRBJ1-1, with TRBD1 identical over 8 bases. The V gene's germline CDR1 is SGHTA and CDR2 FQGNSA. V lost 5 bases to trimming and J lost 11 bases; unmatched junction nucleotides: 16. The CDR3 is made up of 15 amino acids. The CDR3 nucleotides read TGTGCCAGCAGCACTCAACAGGGGGTTGGGGTTCGGGCTTTCTTT. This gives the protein CASSTQQGVGVRAFF. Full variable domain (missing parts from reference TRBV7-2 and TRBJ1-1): GAGVSQSPSNKVTEKGKDVELRCDPISGHTALYWYRQSLGQGLEFLIYFQGNSAPDKSGLPSDRFSAERTGGSVSTLTIQRTQQEDSAVYLCASSTQQGVGVRAFFGQGTRLTVV.